The TCR beta chain described here comes from a study of cytomegalovirus exposure and HLA in healthy donors. Broader study findings: HLA-A and HLA-B allele assignments for most subjects were reportedly predicted accurately using TCR beta sequences. Later analysis demonstrated an association between a missense DCLRE1C variant and TCR beta V- and J-gene trimming.

PCR used 60 Vbeta primers and 13 Jbeta primers. Method: immunoSEQ multiplex PCR; TCRdb's copy keeps in-frame clones and lacks some. This repertoire shows about 93,000 clones, 78% found once; its top ten account for about 3%. Comment on this clone: What it recognizes is unknown.

Sequenced sample: PBMCs. The receptor was isolated from a woman in her thirties or forties in good health and CMV-seronegative.

The CDR3: CASSLDQLRTEAFF. CDR3 sequence (DNA): TGTGCCAGCAGCTTGGACCAGCTGAGGACTGAAGCTTTCTTT. The chain carries TRBV5-4 and TRBJ1-1; the D is unclear. Germline CDR1 reads SGHNT; CDR2 reads YYREEE (reference sequence). The CDR3 runs 14 residues. Trimming removed 0 bases from V and 5 bases from J, with 11 bases in between.